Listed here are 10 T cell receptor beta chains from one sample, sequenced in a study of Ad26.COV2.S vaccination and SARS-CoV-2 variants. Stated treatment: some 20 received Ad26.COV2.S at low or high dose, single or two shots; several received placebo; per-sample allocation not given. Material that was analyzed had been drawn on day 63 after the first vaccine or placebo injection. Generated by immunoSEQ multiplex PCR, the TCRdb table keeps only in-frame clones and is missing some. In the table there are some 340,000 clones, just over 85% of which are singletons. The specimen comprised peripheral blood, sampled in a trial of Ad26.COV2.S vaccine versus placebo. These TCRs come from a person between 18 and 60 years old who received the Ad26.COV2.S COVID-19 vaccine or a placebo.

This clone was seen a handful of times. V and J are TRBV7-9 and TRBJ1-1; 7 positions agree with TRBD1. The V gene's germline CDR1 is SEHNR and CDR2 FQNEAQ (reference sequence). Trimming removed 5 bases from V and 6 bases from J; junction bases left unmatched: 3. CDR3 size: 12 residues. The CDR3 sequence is CASSAGGAEAFF. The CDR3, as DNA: TGTGCCAGCAGCGCAGGGGGGGCTGAAGCTTTCTTT.

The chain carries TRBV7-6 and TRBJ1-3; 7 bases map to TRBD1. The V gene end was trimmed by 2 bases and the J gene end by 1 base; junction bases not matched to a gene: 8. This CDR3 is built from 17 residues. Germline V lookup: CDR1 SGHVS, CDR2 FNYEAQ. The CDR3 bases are TGTGCCAGCAGCTTAAGGGACAGCGGCTTTTCTGGAAACACCATATATTTT. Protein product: CASSLRDSGFSGNTIYF.

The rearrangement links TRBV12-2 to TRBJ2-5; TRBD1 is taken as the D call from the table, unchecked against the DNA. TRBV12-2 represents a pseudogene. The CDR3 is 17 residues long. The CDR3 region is CASRLCADTGGTETQYF. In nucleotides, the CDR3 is TGTGCAAGTCGCTTATGCGCCGATACAGGGGGGACAGAGACCCAGTACTTC.

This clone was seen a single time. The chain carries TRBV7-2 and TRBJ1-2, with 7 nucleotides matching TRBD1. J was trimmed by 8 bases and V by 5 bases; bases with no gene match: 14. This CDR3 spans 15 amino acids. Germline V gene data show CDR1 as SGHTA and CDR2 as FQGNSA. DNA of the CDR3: TGTGCCAGCAGCCCCGAACAGGGGAGGATAGAGGGCTACACCTTC. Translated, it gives CASSPEQGRIEGYTF.

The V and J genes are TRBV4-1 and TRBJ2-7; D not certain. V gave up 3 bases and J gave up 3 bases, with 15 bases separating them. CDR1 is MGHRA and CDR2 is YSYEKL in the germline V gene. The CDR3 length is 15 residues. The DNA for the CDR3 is TGCGCCAGCAGCCAGAACCAAGGGTCCCGCTACGAGCAGTACTTC. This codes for CASSQNQGSRYEQYF.

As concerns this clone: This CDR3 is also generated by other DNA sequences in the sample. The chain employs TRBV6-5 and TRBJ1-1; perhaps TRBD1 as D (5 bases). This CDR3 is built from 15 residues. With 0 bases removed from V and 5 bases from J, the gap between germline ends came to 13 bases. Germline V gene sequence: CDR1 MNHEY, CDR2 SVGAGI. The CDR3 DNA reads TGTGCCAGCAGTTACTCACGCCAGGGAAGGACTGAAGCTTTCTTT. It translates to CASSYSRQGRTEAFF.

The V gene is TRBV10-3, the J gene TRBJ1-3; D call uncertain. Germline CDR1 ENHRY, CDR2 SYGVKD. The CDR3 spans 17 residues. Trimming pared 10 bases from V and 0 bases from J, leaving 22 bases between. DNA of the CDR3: TGTGCCACCCAGTTAGAAATAGACCGCATCTCTGGAAACACCATATATTTT. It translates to CATQLEIDRISGNTIYF.

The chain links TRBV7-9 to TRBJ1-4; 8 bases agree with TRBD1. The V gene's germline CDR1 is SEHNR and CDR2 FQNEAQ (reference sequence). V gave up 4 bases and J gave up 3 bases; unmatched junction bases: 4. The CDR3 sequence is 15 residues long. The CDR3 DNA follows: TGTGCCAGCAGCTCGAACAGGGGGGCTAATGAAAAACTGTTTTTT. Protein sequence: CASSSNRGANEKLFF.

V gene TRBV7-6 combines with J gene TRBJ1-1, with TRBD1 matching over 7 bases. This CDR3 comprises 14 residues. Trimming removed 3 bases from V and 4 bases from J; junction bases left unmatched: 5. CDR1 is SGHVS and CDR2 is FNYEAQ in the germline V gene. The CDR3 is CASSFITGATEAFF. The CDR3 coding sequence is TGTGCCAGCAGCTTTATTACAGGGGCCACTGAAGCTTTCTTT.

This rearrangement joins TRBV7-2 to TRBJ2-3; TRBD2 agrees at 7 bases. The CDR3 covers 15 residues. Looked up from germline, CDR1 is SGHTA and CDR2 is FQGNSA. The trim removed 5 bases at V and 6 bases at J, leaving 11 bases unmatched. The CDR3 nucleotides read TGTGCCAGCAGCCCCCAGAGCGGGGCGGGGGATACGCAGTATTTT. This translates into CASSPQSGAGDTQYF. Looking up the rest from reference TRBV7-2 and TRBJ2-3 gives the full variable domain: GAGVSQSPSNKVTEKGKDVELRCDPISGHTALYWYRQSLGQGLEFLIYFQGNSAPDKSGLPSDRFSAERTGGSVSTLTIQRTQQEDSAVYLCASSPQSGAGDTQYFGPGTRLTVL.